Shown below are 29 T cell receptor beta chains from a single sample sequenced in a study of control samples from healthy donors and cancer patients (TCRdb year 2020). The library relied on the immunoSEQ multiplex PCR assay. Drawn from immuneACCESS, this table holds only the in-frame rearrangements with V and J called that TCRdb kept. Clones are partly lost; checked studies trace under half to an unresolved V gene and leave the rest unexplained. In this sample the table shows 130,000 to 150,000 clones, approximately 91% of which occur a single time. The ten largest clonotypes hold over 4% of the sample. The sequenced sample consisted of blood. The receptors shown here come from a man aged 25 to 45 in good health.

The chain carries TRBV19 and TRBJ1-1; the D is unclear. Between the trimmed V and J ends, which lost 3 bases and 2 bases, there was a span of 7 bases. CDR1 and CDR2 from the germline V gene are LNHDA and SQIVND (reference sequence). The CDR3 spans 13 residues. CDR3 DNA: TGTGCCAGTAGTATCTCAGGAAACACTGAAGCTTTCTTT. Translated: CASSISGNTEAFF.

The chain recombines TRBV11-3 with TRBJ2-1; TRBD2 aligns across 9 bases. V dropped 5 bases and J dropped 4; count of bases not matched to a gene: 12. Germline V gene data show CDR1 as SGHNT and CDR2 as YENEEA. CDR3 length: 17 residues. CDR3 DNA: TGTGCCAGCAGCCCCGCTATGCGGGAGGGCCCATACAATGAGCAGTTCTTC. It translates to CASSPAMREGPYNEQFF.

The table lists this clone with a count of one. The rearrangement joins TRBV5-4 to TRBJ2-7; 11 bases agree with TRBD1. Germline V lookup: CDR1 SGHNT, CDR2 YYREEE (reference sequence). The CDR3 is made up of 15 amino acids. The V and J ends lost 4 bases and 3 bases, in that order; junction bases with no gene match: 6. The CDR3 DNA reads TGTGCCAGCAGCGGAACCGGGACAGGGGGCTACGAGCAGTACTTC. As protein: CASSGTGTGGYEQYF.

CDR3 residues: CASSVATWVTSGGAGADTQYF. DNA for the CDR3: TGTGCCAGCAGCGTAGCTACGTGGGTGACTAGCGGGGGGGCCGGGGCAGATACGCAGTATTTT. The rearrangement joins TRBV9 to TRBJ2-3; 14 bases align to TRBD2. The CDR3 runs to 21 residues. Looked up from germline, CDR1 is SGDLS and CDR2 is YYNGEE. V lost 0 bases and J lost 4; bases outside the gene matches: 16.

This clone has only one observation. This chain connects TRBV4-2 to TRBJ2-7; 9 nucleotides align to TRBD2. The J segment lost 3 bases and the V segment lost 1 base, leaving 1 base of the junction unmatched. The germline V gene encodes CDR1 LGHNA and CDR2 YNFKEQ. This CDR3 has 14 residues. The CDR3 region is CASSQVRGGYEQYF. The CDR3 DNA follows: TGTGCCAGCAGCCAAGTGCGGGGGGGCTACGAGCAGTACTTC.

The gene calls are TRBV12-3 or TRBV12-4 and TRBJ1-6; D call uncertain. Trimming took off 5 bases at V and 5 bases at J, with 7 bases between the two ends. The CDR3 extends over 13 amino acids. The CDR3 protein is CASSTIDNSPLHF. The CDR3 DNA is TGTGCCAGCAGTACGATTGATAATTCACCCCTCCACTTT.

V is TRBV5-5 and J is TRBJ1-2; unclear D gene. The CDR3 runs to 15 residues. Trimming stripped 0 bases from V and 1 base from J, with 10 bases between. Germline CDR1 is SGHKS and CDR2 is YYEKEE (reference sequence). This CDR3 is CASSLASDRNYGYTF. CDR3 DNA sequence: TGTGCCAGCAGCTTGGCCTCGGACCGTAACTATGGCTACACCTTC. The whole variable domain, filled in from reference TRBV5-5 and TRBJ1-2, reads DAGVTQSPTHLIKTRGQQVTLRCSPISGHKSVSWYQQVLGQGPQFIFQYYEKEERGRGNFPDRFSARQFPNYSSELNVNALLLGDSALYLCASSLASDRNYGYTFGSGTRLTVV.

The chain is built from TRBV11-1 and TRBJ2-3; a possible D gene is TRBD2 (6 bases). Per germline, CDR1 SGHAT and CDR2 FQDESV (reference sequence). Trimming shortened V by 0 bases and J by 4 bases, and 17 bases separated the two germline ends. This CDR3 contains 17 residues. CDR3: CASSLAGGAGSSDTQYF. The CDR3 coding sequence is TGTGCCAGCAGCTTAGCGGGCGGGGCAGGGTCATCAGATACGCAGTATTTT. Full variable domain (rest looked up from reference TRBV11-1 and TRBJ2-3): EAEVAQSPRYKITEKSQAVAFWCDPISGHATLYWYRQILGQGPELLVQFQDESVVDDSQLPKDRFSAERLKGVDSTLKIQPAELGDSAMYLCASSLAGGAGSSDTQYFGPGTRLTVL.

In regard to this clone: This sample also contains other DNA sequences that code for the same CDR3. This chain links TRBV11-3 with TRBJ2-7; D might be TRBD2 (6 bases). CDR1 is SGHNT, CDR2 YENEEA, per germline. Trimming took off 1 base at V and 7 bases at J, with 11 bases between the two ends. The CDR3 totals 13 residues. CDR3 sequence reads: CASSLGRGREQYF. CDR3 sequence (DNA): TGTGCCAGCAGCTTAGGGAGGGGAAGGGAGCAGTACTTC.

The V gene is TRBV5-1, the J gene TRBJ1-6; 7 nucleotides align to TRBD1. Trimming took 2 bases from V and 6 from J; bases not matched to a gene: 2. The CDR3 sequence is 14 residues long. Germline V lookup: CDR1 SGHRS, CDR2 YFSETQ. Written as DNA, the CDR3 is TGCGCCAGCAGCTTAACAGGGGCTAATTCACCCCTCCACTTT. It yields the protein CASSLTGANSPLHF.

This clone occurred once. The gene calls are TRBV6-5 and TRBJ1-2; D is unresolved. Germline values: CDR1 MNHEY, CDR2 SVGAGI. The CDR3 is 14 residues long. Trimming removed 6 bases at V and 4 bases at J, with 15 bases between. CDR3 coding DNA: TGTGCCAGCAGCTTGAATGGACGCGGCTATGGCTACACCTTC. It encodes CASSLNGRGYGYTF.

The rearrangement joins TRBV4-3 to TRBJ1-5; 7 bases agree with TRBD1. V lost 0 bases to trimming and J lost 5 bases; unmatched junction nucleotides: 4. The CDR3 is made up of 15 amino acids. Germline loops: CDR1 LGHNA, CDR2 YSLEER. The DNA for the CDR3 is TGCGCCAGCAGCCAAGAGGGGACAGCCGATCAGCCCCAGCATTTT. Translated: CASSQEGTADQPQHF.

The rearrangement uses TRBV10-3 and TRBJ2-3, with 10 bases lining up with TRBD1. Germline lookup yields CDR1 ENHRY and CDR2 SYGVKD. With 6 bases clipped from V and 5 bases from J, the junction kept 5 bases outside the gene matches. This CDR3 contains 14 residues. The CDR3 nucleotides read TGTGCCATCAGGGGGACAGGGGAGATAGATACGCAGTATTTT. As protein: CAIRGTGEIDTQYF.

The CDR3 spells CATSDTGRAEAFF. CDR3 nucleotides: TGTGCCACCAGTGACACAGGACGGGCTGAAGCTTTCTTT. This chain connects TRBV24-1 to TRBJ1-1; tentatively, D is TRBD1 (5 bases). CDR1 and CDR2 (germline): KGHDR, SFDVKD. The CDR3 is 13 residues long. V lost 4 bases and J lost 6, with 11 bases in between.

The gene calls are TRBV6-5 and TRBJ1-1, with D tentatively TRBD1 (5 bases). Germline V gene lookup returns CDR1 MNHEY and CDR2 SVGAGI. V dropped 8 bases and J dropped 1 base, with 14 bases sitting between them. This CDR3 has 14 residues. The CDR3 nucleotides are TGTGCCAGCTTGCCCTTCAGGGAGAACACTGAAGCTTTCTTT. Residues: CASLPFRENTEAFF.

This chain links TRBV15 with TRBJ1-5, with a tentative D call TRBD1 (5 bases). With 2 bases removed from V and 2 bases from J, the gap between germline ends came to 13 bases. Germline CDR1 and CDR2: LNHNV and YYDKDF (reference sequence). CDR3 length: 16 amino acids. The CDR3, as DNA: TGTGCCACCAGCAGACTCAGTGGGGGGGGCAATCAGCCCCAGCATTTT. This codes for CATSRLSGGGNQPQHF.

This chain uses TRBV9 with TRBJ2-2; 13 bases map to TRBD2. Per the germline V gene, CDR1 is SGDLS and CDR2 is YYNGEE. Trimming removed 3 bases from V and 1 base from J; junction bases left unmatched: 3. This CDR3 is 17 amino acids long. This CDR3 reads CASSGGLAGRNTGELFF. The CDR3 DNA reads TGTGCCAGCAGCGGGGGACTAGCGGGACGGAACACCGGGGAGCTGTTTTTT.

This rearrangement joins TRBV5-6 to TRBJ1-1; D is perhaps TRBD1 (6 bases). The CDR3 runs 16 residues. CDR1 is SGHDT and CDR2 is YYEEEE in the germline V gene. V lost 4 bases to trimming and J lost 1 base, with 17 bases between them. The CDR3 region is CASSRRMRGANTEAFF. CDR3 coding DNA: TGTGCCAGCAGCCGCCGGATGCGGGGGGCGAACACTGAAGCTTTCTTT.

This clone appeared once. CDR3 DNA sequence: TGTGCCAGCAGCTTTACAGGGGGCGGCGAGCAGTACTTC. This encodes CASSFTGGGEQYF. This rearrangement joins TRBV7-9 to TRBJ2-7; TRBD1 matches 9 bases. Germline CDR1 reads SEHNR; CDR2 reads FQNEAQ (reference sequence). J gave up 6 bases and V 3 bases, and 3 bases lay outside the gene matches. The CDR3 totals 13 residues.

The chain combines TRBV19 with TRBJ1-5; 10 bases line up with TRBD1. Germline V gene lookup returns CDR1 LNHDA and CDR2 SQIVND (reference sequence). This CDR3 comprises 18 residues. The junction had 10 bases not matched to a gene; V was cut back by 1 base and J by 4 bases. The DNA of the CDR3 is TGTGCCAGTAGTATAGTTTTCCGGGACAGGGGAAGAAATCAGCCCCAGCATTTT. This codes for CASSIVFRDRGRNQPQHF.

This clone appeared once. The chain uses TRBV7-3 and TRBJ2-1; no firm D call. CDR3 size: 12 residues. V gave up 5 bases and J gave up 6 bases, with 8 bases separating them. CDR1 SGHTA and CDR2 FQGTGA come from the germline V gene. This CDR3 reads CASSPGGNEQFF. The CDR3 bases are TGTGCCAGCAGCCCGGGTGGCAATGAGCAGTTCTTC. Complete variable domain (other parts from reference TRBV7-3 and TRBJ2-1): GAGVSQTPSNKVTEKGKYVELRCDPISGHTALYWYRQSLGQGPEFLIYFQGTGAADDSGLPNDRFFAVRPEGSVSTLKIQRTERGDSAVYLCASSPGGNEQFFGPGTRLTVL.

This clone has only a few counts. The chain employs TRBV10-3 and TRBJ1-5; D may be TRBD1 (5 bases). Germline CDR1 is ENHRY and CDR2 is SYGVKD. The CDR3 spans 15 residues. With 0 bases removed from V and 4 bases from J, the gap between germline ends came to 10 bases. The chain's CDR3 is CAISESRDGNQPQHF. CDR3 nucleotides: TGTGCCATCAGTGAGTCCCGGGACGGAAATCAGCCCCAGCATTTT.

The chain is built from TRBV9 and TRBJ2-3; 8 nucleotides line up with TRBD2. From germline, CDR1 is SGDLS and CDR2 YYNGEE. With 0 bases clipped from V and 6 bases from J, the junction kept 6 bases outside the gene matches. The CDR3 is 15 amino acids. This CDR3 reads CASSVGNSGGDTQYF. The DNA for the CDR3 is TGTGCCAGCAGCGTAGGCAATTCGGGAGGGGATACGCAGTATTTT.

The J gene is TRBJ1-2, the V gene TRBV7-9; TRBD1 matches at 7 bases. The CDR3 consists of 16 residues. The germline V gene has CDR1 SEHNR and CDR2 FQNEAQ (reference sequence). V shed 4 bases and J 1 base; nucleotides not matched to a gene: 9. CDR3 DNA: TGTGCCAGCAGCTCATACGGGACAGAGAATAACTATGGCTACACCTTC. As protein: CASSSYGTENNYGYTF.

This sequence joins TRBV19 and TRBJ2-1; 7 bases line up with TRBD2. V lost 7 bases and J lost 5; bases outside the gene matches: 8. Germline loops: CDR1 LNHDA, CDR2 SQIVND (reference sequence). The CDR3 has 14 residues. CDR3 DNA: TGTGCCAGTAACCCACTAGGGAGGGACAATGAGCAGTTCTTC. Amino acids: CASNPLGRDNEQFF.

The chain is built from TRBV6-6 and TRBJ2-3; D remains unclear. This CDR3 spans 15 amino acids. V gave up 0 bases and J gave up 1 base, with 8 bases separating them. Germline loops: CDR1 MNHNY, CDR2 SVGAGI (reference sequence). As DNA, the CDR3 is TGTGCCAGCAGTTACTCAGGGTGGGGCACAGATACGCAGTATTTT. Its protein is CASSYSGWGTDTQYF.

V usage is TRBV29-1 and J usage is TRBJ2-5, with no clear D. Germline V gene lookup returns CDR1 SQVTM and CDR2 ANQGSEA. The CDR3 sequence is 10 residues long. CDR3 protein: CTDGQETQYF. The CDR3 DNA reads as TGCACCGACGGTCAAGAGACCCAGTACTTC.

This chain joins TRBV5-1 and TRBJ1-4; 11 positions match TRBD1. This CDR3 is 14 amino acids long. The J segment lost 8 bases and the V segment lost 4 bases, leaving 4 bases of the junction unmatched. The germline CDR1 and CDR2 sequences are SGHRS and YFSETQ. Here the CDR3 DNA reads TGCGCCAGCAGCGGACAGGGGGCTGGGGAAAAACTGTTTTTT. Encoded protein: CASSGQGAGEKLFF.

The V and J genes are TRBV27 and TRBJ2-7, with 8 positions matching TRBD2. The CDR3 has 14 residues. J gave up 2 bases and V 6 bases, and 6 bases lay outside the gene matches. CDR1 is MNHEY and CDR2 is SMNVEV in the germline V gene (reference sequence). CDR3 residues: CASRNLAGTYEQYF. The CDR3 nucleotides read TGTGCCAGCAGGAACTTAGCGGGAACCTACGAGCAGTACTTC.